Each of the 13 T cell receptor beta chains below was sequenced from the same sample in a study of blood T cell repertoires in COVID-19. Measured with immunoSEQ multiplex PCR; TCRdb has only the in-frame clones, and not every one. The sample consists of 350,000 to 400,000 clones, 88% of them appearing once. Sequencing was carried out using PBMCs or T cells enriched from blood (not recorded which). These receptors originate from a woman between 18 and 30 years old who had recovered from COVID-19.

The CDR3 spells CASSRDSFGGDEKLFF. In nucleotides, the CDR3 is TGCGCCAGCAGCCGCGACTCCTTCGGGGGTGATGAAAAACTGTTTTTT. This chain links TRBV4-1 with TRBJ1-4; possibly TRBD1 for D (5 bases). The V gene lost 4 bases and the J gene lost 6 bases, with 18 bases spanning the gap. The CDR3 length is 16 residues. Germline V gives CDR1 MGHRA, CDR2 YSYEKL.

V is TRBV19 and J is TRBJ1-5, with unresolved D. V lost 1 base to trimming and J lost 1 base, with 5 bases between them. This CDR3 has 14 residues. Germline V gene sequence: CDR1 LNHDA, CDR2 SQIVND (reference sequence). CDR3 sequence (DNA): TGTGCCAGTAGTATAGCAGGAAGCAATCAGCCCCAGCATTTT. Translation gives CASSIAGSNQPQHF.

The chain is built from TRBV7-6 and TRBJ1-1; possible D gene TRBD1, 5 bases. The CDR3 is 15 amino acids. The germline V gene has CDR1 SGHVS and CDR2 FNYEAQ. The V gene lost 5 bases and the J gene lost 4 bases, with 17 bases spanning the gap. In DNA, the CDR3 is TGTGCCAGCAGCCCGAGTAGGCAGGGAGGCACTGAAGCTTTCTTT. Encoded protein: CASSPSRQGGTEAFF.

V gene TRBV5-4 combines with J gene TRBJ2-7, with 7 bases aligning to TRBD2. Germline-derived CDR1 and CDR2 are SGHNT and YYREEE (reference sequence). The J segment lost 2 bases and the V segment lost 4 bases, leaving 3 bases of the junction unmatched. The CDR3 totals 13 residues. The CDR3 region has the DNA TGTGCCAGCAGCACGGGAGGAGCCTACGAGCAGTACTTC. Encoded protein: CASSTGGAYEQYF.

The chain's CDR3 is CASSFAGRGFNEQFF. CDR3 DNA sequence: TGTGCCAGCAGCTTTGCGGGCCGAGGGTTCAATGAGCAGTTCTTC. The chain is built from TRBV11-2 and TRBJ2-1, with D maybe TRBD2 (5 bases). Germline assignment: CDR1 SGHAT and CDR2 FQNNGV. This CDR3 is built from 15 residues. V lost 3 bases to trimming and J lost 6 bases, with 15 bases between them.

About this clone: Other DNA sequences in the sample encode the same CDR3. This chain joins TRBV18 and TRBJ1-1; D is unresolved. The V and J ends lost 6 bases and 0 bases respectively, with 11 bases between them. This CDR3 is 14 amino acids long. Per germline, CDR1 KGHSH and CDR2 LQKENI. CDR3 nucleotide sequence: TGTGCCAGCTCGCCAGGAGCCCTGAACACTGAAGCTTTCTTT. It yields the protein CASSPGALNTEAFF.

This clone was observed a handful of times. The V call is TRBV11-2, the J call TRBJ2-3; 8 bases agree with TRBD2. This CDR3 region has 15 residues. CDR1 is SGHAT, CDR2 FQNNGV, per germline. V shed 5 bases, J shed 2 bases, and the junction held 6 bases outside the gene matches. CDR3 nucleotides: TGTGCCAGCAGCCCACTAGCGGTGAACACAGATACGCAGTATTTT. This translates into CASSPLAVNTDTQYF. Together with reference TRBV11-2 and TRBJ2-3, the CDR3 gives the full variable domain: EAGVAQSPRYKIIEKRQSVAFWCNPISGHATLYWYQQILGQGPKLLIQFQNNGVVDDSQLPKDRFSAERLKGVDSTLKIQPAKLEDSAVYLCASSPLAVNTDTQYFGPGTRLTVL.

V is TRBV13 and J is TRBJ2-1; 7 bases are a match to TRBD2. The CDR3 contains 16 residues. The V gene's germline CDR1 is PRHDT and CDR2 FYEKMQ (reference sequence). V trimming: 5 bases; J trimming: 9 bases; junction bases outside the gene matches: 16. CDR3 residues: CASSEARWEGEGEQFF. CDR3 in DNA: TGTGCCAGCAGCGAAGCCCGGTGGGAGGGAGAAGGTGAGCAGTTCTTC.

J is TRBJ1-6 and V is TRBV14; tentatively, D is TRBD1 (6 bases). The ends were cut back, 4 bases at V and 1 base at J, with 14 bases in the middle. The CDR3 covers 17 residues. Germline V gene data show CDR1 as SGHDN and CDR2 as FVKESK. DNA for the CDR3: TGTGCCAGCAGCCGACACAGGGTAGAGTCCTATAATTCACCCCTCCACTTT. Amino acid sequence: CASSRHRVESYNSPLHF.

The J gene is TRBJ1-5, the V gene TRBV15; 10 bases fit TRBD1. Unmatched junction bases numbered 5, after V lost 1 base and J lost 5 bases. The germline V gene encodes CDR1 LNHNV and CDR2 YYDKDF (reference sequence). CDR3 length: 16 residues. CDR3 region: CATSRVGQGGYQPQHF. As DNA, the CDR3 is TGTGCCACCAGCAGAGTTGGACAGGGGGGGTATCAGCCCCAGCATTTT.

J is TRBJ2-5 and V is TRBV2, with 11 bases fitting TRBD1. Germline V gene sequence: CDR1 SNHLY, CDR2 FYNNEI. CDR3 length: 15 amino acids. The junction had 6 bases not matched to a gene; V was cut back by 5 bases and J by 4 bases. This CDR3 is CASSPGTGGGETQYF. The CDR3 DNA follows: TGTGCCAGCAGTCCCGGGACAGGGGGGGGAGAGACCCAGTACTTC.

The CDR3 DNA reads TGTGCCAGCGTCGGGAATGGAGGCTACACCTTC. As protein: CASVGNGGYTF. This rearrangement joins TRBV27 to TRBJ1-2; D uncertain. Germline assignment: CDR1 MNHEY and CDR2 SMNVEV (reference sequence). The CDR3 consists of 11 residues. Trimming pared 8 bases from V and 8 bases from J, leaving 12 bases between.

The table lists this clone with a count of one. This chain joins TRBV11-2 and TRBJ2-1, with D uncertain. The CDR3 length is 13 residues. Deletions cut 0 bases from V and 8 bases from J, with 8 bases between. Germline V gives CDR1 SGHAT, CDR2 FQNNGV. The chain's CDR3 is CASSLDWSDEQFF. The DNA of the CDR3 is TGTGCCAGCAGCTTAGATTGGTCGGATGAGCAGTTCTTC.